These T cell receptor beta chains were read from a single sample in a study of cytomegalovirus exposure and HLA in healthy donors. TCRdb keeps only in-frame clones here, not all; method: immunoSEQ multiplex PCR. This table holds 100,000 to 150,000 clones, approximately 85% found once. Sequencing was carried out using PBMCs. These receptors were taken from a boy younger than 18 in good health and CMV-seronegative. Both conserved end residues are part of each CDR3. A D gene is named only where the DNA matches it firmly. Not every row has a clone size; where given, it reads once, few, many or a size class.

j_gene,abundance,d_gene,v_gene,len,CDR3aa,CDR3nt
TRBJ2-2,.,TRBD1,TRBV6-5,15,CASSKGQAGTGELFF,TGTGCCAGCAGTAAGGGACAGGCTGGCACCGGGGAGCTGTTTTTT
TRBJ2-3,.,.,TRBV5-1,14,CASSSGGRTDTQYF,TGCGCCAGCAGCTCGGGTGGTCGGACAGATACGCAGTATTTT
TRBJ2-5,.,TRBD2,TRBV19,14,CASSTPGLEETQYF,TGTGCCAGTAGTACACCGGGACTAGAAGAGACCCAGTACTTC
TRBJ2-2,.,.,TRBV30,14,CAWIPGRRPGELFF,TGTGCCTGGATACCAGGGCGTCGCCCCGGGGAGCTGTTTTTT
TRBJ1-5,.,TRBD1,TRBV2,18,CASSEWDSASYSNQPQHF,TGTGCCAGCAGTGAATGGGACAGCGCGAGCTATAGCAATCAGCCCCAGCATTTT
TRBJ2-1,.,TRBD2,TRBV4-3,17,CASSQDTGLAGYNEQFF,TGCGCCAGCAGCCAAGATACGGGACTAGCGGGTTACAATGAGCAGTTCTTC
TRBJ1-2,.,TRBD1,TRBV6-5,14,CASRAGTGVYGYTF,TGTGCCAGCAGAGCCGGGACAGGGGTCTATGGCTACACCTTC
TRBJ1-2,.,.,TRBV7-9,15,CASSLELETNYGYTF,TGTGCCAGCAGCTTAGAGTTAGAAACTAACTATGGCTACACCTTC
TRBJ2-7,.,TRBD1,TRBV2,13,CAVPGQTPYEQYF,TGTGCCGTACCGGGACAGACCCCCTACGAGCAGTACTTC
TRBJ2-1,.,TRBD2,TRBV5-8,17,CASSPGLAGGQVDEQFF,TGTGCCAGCAGCCCGGGACTAGCGGGGGGGCAGGTAGATGAGCAGTTCTTC
TRBJ2-7,once,TRBD1,TRBV15,16,CATSPEPLQGAYEQYF,TGTGCCACCAGCCCAGAGCCCCTGCAGGGGGCCTACGAGCAGTACTTC
TRBJ1-4,few,TRBD1,TRBV7-9,15,CASSFDTGGFSKLFF,TGTGCCAGCAGCTTCGATACAGGGGGCTTTTCGAAACTGTTTTTT
TRBJ2-1,.,.,TRBV10-3,14,CAISATGRDGEQFF,TGTGCCATCAGTGCTACTGGTAGAGATGGTGAGCAGTTCTTC
TRBJ1-4,.,TRBD1,TRBV7-2,15,CASSPRQGVMEKLFF,TGTGCCAGCAGCCCCCGACAGGGCGTTATGGAAAAACTGTTTTTT
TRBJ2-6,.,.,TRBV27,14,CATRGVGGANVLTF,TGTGCCACCAGAGGGGTTGGGGGGGCCAACGTCCTGACTTTC
TRBJ1-5,.,.,TRBV6-6,15,CASRGAQAPNQPQHF,TGTGCCAGCAGAGGGGCCCAAGCCCCCAATCAGCCCCAGCATTTT
TRBJ1-2,.,.,TRBV13,14,CASSFRAGANGYTF,TGTGCCAGCAGCTTCCGAGCTGGGGCCAATGGCTACACCTTC